The 29 T cell receptor beta chains presented below share a single source sample, sequenced in a study of lymphopenia after photon versus proton radiotherapy. TCRdb keeps only in-frame clones here, not all; method: immunoSEQ multiplex PCR. Of about 70,000 clones in the sample, around 87% were seen once. The sample was peripheral blood, taken from a patient treated with proton-based radiotherapy. The receptor set was obtained from a man at least 80 years old with esophageal cancer.

The table lists this clone with a few counts. This chain links TRBV5-1 with TRBJ2-7, with unresolved D. The CDR3 spans 15 residues. V was cut by 0 bases and J by 5 bases, with 15 bases left in between. Germline lookup yields CDR1 SGHRS and CDR2 YFSETQ. Here the CDR3 reads CASSLGVGRIHEQYF. The CDR3 bases are TGCGCCAGCAGCTTGGGAGTGGGCAGGATTCACGAGCAGTACTTC.

The chain employs TRBV18 and TRBJ2-1; tentative D call: TRBD2 (6 bases). CDR1 and CDR2 (germline): KGHSH, LQKENI. The V end was cut by 0 bases, the J end by 2 bases, with 14 bases between. The CDR3 extends over 17 amino acids. CDR3 sequence: CASSPPIGGSTYNEQFF. In DNA form, the CDR3 reads TGTGCCAGCTCACCACCGATTGGGGGGTCGACCTACAATGAGCAGTTCTTC.

The V gene is TRBV7-2, the J gene TRBJ1-4, with 7 nucleotides matching TRBD1. CDR1 is SGHTA and CDR2 is FQGNSA in the germline V gene. This CDR3 comprises 15 residues. Trimming took 5 bases from V and 2 from J; bases not matched to a gene: 5. This CDR3 reads CASSQGGRTNEKLFF. The CDR3 DNA reads TGTGCCAGCAGCCAGGGGGGGAGGACTAATGAAAAACTGTTTTTT. The entire variable domain, with the rest obtained from reference TRBV7-2 and TRBJ1-4, is as follows: GAGVSQSPSNKVTEKGKDVELRCDPISGHTALYWYRQSLGQGLEFLIYFQGNSAPDKSGLPSDRFSAERTGGSVSTLTIQRTQQEDSAVYLCASSQGGRTNEKLFFGSGTQLSVL.

The chain employs TRBV7-2 and TRBJ1-1; 9 bases match TRBD1. The CDR3 has 18 residues. Germline CDR1 reads SGHTA; CDR2 reads FQGNSA. Trimming took 1 base from V and 1 from J; bases not matched to a gene: 10. CDR3 protein: CASSLGAGYRGQNTEAFF. The CDR3 nucleotides are TGTGCCAGCAGCTTAGGGGCAGGGTACAGGGGGCAGAACACTGAAGCTTTCTTT.

The J gene is TRBJ2-1, the V gene TRBV19; 7 bases align to TRBD2. This CDR3 is built from 15 residues. With 2 bases clipped from V and 9 bases from J, the junction kept 10 bases outside the gene matches. Per the germline V gene, CDR1 is LNHDA and CDR2 is SQIVND (reference sequence). CDR3 bases: TGTGCCAGTAGTATATCGGGACTAATGGATACTGAGCAGTTCTTC. Translation gives CASSISGLMDTEQFF.

V usage is TRBV29-1 and J usage is TRBJ1-4; tentatively, D is TRBD1 (6 bases). Trimming pared 4 bases from V and 8 bases from J, leaving 20 bases between. Germline values: CDR1 SQVTM, CDR2 ANQGSEA. The CDR3 covers 15 residues. As DNA, the CDR3 is TGCAGCGTTGTGGACCCGACAGGAGGTGGGGAAAAACTGTTTTTT. Translated: CSVVDPTGGGEKLFF.

This clone was recorded once. The chain joins TRBV7-7 to TRBJ2-5; 12 nucleotides agree with TRBD2. V lost 5 bases to trimming and J lost 3 bases; unmatched junction nucleotides: 7. Germline V lookup: CDR1 SSHAT, CDR2 FNYEAQ (reference sequence). This CDR3 has 16 amino acids. The CDR3 coding sequence is TGTGCCAGCAGCCCCCTAGGACTAGCGGGAAAAGAGACCCAGTACTTC. Amino acid sequence: CASSPLGLAGKETQYF.

This chain uses TRBV7-8 with TRBJ1-1, with D maybe TRBD1 (5 bases). The CDR3 runs to 14 residues. Germline V gene sequence: CDR1 SGHVS, CDR2 FQNEAQ. Trimming removed 6 bases at V and 1 base at J, with 12 bases between. In DNA, the CDR3 is TGTGCCAGCAGGGCCAGGGCCCCGAACACTGAAGCTTTCTTT. It specifies CASRARAPNTEAFF.

The chain joins TRBV29-1 to TRBJ1-2; the match to TRBD1 covers 8 bases. The CDR3 has 13 residues. Looked up from germline, CDR1 is SQVTM and CDR2 is ANQGSEA. J lost 0 bases, V lost 7 bases, and 4 bases had no gene match. This CDR3 is CSATGGANYGYTF. DNA for the CDR3: TGCAGCGCCACAGGGGGGGCTAACTATGGCTACACCTTC. Filled out from reference TRBV29-1 and TRBJ1-2, the complete variable domain reads SAVISQKPSRDICQRGTSLTIQCQVDSQVTMMFWYRQQPGQSLTLIATANQGSEATYESGFVIDKFPISRPNLTFSTLTVSNMSPEDSSIYLCSATGGANYGYTFGSGTRLTVV.

The rearrangement joins TRBV5-5 to TRBJ1-3; 8 nucleotides agree with TRBD1. The ends lost 3 bases at V and 3 bases at J; junction bases unmatched: 11. CDR3 size: 17 residues. Germline CDR1 and CDR2: SGHKS and YYEKEE (reference sequence). The CDR3 loop reads CASSSTPGQVIGNTIYF. CDR3 DNA sequence: TGTGCCAGCAGCTCTACCCCGGGACAGGTTATTGGAAACACCATATATTTT.

The rearrangement uses TRBV5-1 and TRBJ2-3; either TRBD1 or TRBD2 may supply D (6 bases each). CDR1 SGHRS and CDR2 YFSETQ come from the germline V gene. The CDR3 contains 14 residues. V lost 5 bases to trimming and J lost 2 bases, with 12 bases between them. CDR3 nucleotide sequence: TGCGCCAGCAGTCGGGGGCTAATCACAGATACGCAGTATTTT. Its protein is CASSRGLITDTQYF.

The chain is built from TRBV18 and TRBJ1-6; weak D call: TRBD1 (6 bases). This CDR3 contains 14 residues. Between the trimmed V and J ends, which lost 6 bases and 5 bases, there was a span of 11 bases. The V gene's germline CDR1 is KGHSH and CDR2 LQKENI. In nucleotides, the CDR3 is TGTGCCAGCTCTCGGGACACCGATAATTCACCCCTCCACTTT. Protein sequence: CASSRDTDNSPLHF.

The chain is built from TRBV10-3 and TRBJ2-7, with D possibly being TRBD2 (5 bases). Germline V gene sequence: CDR1 ENHRY, CDR2 SYGVKD. The CDR3 spans 15 residues. V lost 0 bases to trimming and J lost 1 base, with 10 bases between them. The CDR3 region has the DNA TGTGCCATCAGTGAGTCTGTTCGGGGATCCTACGAGCAGTACTTC. Translation gives CAISESVRGSYEQYF.

In this sample, this clone turned up a few times. This sequence joins TRBV9 and TRBJ1-6, with D perhaps TRBD1 (5 bases). The CDR3 loop spans 13 amino acids. Germline values: CDR1 SGDLS, CDR2 YYNGEE. V was trimmed by 0 bases and J by 7 bases, leaving 5 bases between them. The CDR3 sequence is CASSVGGNSPLHF. The CDR3 coding sequence is TGTGCCAGCAGCGTAGGGGGGAATTCACCCCTCCACTTT.

This rearrangement joins TRBV29-1 to TRBJ1-2, with D perhaps TRBD1 (6 bases). Germline-derived CDR1 and CDR2 are SQVTM and ANQGSEA. V lost 5 bases and J 10 bases, leaving 20 bases between the germline ends. CDR3 size: 13 residues. CDR3 DNA sequence: TGCAGCGTTACGAGTACAGGGACCATGATCTACACCTTC. Translation: CSVTSTGTMIYTF.

V usage is TRBV4-1 and J usage is TRBJ2-7; possibly TRBD1 for D (6 bases). The CDR3 loop spans 15 amino acids. CDR1 is MGHRA, CDR2 YSYEKL, per germline. The V end lost 4 bases, the J end lost 4 bases, and 17 bases lay between the germline ends. The CDR3 DNA sequence: TGCGCCAGCAGCCGATCGACAGGTTCTCAGTACGAGCAGTACTTC. It yields the protein CASSRSTGSQYEQYF.

This rearrangement joins TRBV6-5 to TRBJ1-2; 7 nucleotides line up with TRBD1. The CDR3 is 16 residues long. CDR1 and CDR2 from the germline V gene are MNHEY and SVGAGI. V was pared by 0 bases and J by 7 bases, with 11 bases of the junction left unmatched. For the CDR3, the DNA is TGTGCCAGCAGTTACTCCGGGACAGTCCTTTTAAGTGGCTACACCTTC. It yields the protein CASSYSGTVLLSGYTF.

The chain carries TRBV27 and TRBJ1-6; 7 nucleotides agree with TRBD1. Germline V gene data show CDR1 as MNHEY and CDR2 as SMNVEV (reference sequence). With V trimmed by 7 bases and J by 7 bases, 13 bases remained unmatched. CDR3 length: 16 amino acids. The CDR3 loop reads CASTSWFRGFNSPLHF. The DNA of the CDR3 is TGTGCCAGCACTTCGTGGTTCAGGGGGTTCAATTCACCCCTCCACTTT.

The CDR3 nucleotides read TGTGCCAGTAGTATTGAGGGGGCGCTTGGTGTTTATGGCTACACCTTC. Protein sequence: CASSIEGALGVYGYTF. The chain is built from TRBV19 and TRBJ1-2, with TRBD1 identical over 7 bases. Germline-derived CDR1 and CDR2 are LNHDA and SQIVND (reference sequence). The CDR3 extends over 16 amino acids. The junction had 12 bases not matched to a gene; V was cut back by 3 bases and J by 5 bases.

The V and J genes are TRBV18 and TRBJ1-3, with no clear D. The ends were cut back, 8 bases at V and 0 bases at J, with 5 bases in the middle. CDR1 is KGHSH and CDR2 is LQKENI in the germline V gene. CDR3 length: 12 residues. CDR3 residues: CASGASGNTIYF. CDR3 DNA sequence: TGTGCCAGCGGCGCCTCTGGAAACACCATATATTTT.

This clone appeared a few times. V is TRBV7-9 and J is TRBJ2-1, with 8 bases aligning to TRBD2. The germline V gene has CDR1 SEHNR and CDR2 FQNEAQ (reference sequence). The J segment lost 8 bases and the V segment lost 5 bases, leaving 14 bases of the junction unmatched. CDR3 length: 16 residues. The CDR3, as DNA: TGTGCCAGCAGCCCGCCTTTTAGGACTAGCAAGGATGAGCAGTTCTTC. Protein product: CASSPPFRTSKDEQFF.

This clone was found a few times. J is TRBJ1-1 and V is TRBV18; D possibly corresponds to TRBD1 (5 bases). The CDR3 contains 13 residues. Between the trimmed V and J ends, which lost 6 bases and 1 base, there was a span of 9 bases. Germline lookup yields CDR1 KGHSH and CDR2 LQKENI. The CDR3 coding sequence is TGTGCCAGCTCTCAACAGGCGAACACTGAAGCTTTCTTT. Encoded protein: CASSQQANTEAFF.

The J gene is TRBJ1-4, the V gene TRBV6-5, with TRBD1 matching 7 bases. V shed 2 bases, J shed 7 bases, and the junction held 7 bases outside the gene matches. CDR3 length equals 15 residues. CDR1 and CDR2 (germline): MNHEY, SVGAGI. CDR3 DNA: TGTGCCAGCAGTTACGAGGGCAGGGGGGGTGAAAAACTGTTTTTT. Its protein is CASSYEGRGGEKLFF.

The V call is TRBV19, the J call TRBJ2-4; D call uncertain. Trimming took off 5 bases at V and 8 bases at J, with 7 bases between the two ends. Germline V gene lookup returns CDR1 LNHDA and CDR2 SQIVND (reference sequence). This CDR3 is built from 11 residues. The DNA for the CDR3 is TGTGCCAGTAGTTTCGGCGACATTCAGTACTTC. Its translation: CASSFGDIQYF.

The chain has TRBV18 and TRBJ1-2, with 8 bases fitting TRBD1. The trim removed 8 bases at V and 8 bases at J, leaving 16 bases unmatched. There are 15 residues in the CDR3. Germline values: CDR1 KGHSH, CDR2 LQKENI. Here the CDR3 DNA reads TGTGCCAGCCCAAACAACAGGGGGAGCGCCGCCGGCTACACCTTC. Translating gives CASPNNRGSAAGYTF.

The J gene is TRBJ2-2, the V gene TRBV10-3, with no clear D. The CDR3 covers 15 residues. The V end lost 2 bases, the J end lost 0 bases, and 7 bases lay between the germline ends. Germline-derived CDR1 and CDR2 are ENHRY and SYGVKD. CDR3 coding DNA: TGTGCCATCAGTGAGGAGTACGCGAACACCGGGGAGCTGTTTTTT. This translates into CAISEEYANTGELFF.

The chain has TRBV29-1 and TRBJ2-7; 7 bases map to TRBD2. The CDR3 is 14 amino acids. V was clipped by 3 bases and J by 2 bases; unmatched bases: 7. Per germline, CDR1 SQVTM and CDR2 ANQGSEA. CDR3 region: CSVEYGGGPYEQYF. The CDR3 coding sequence is TGCAGCGTTGAGTACGGGGGAGGGCCCTACGAGCAGTACTTC.

This clone occurred a few times. The V and J genes are TRBV18 and TRBJ2-1, with D possibly matching TRBD2 (5 bases). Trimming took 2 bases from V and 5 from J, leaving 7 bases between them. The CDR3 runs 13 residues. Per germline, CDR1 KGHSH and CDR2 LQKENI. The CDR3 loop is CASSPTGDNEQFF. CDR3 DNA: TGTGCCAGCTCACCAACCGGGGACAATGAGCAGTTCTTC.

The rearrangement joins TRBV10-2 to TRBJ2-3; TRBD2 matches at 14 bases. CDR1 WSHSY and CDR2 SAAADI come from the germline V gene. The CDR3 spans 15 residues. With V trimmed by 8 bases and J by 6 bases, 7 bases remained unmatched. The CDR3 region has the DNA TGCGCCAGCCGCGACTGGACTAGCGGGGGGGATACGCAGTATTTT. Its translation: CASRDWTSGGDTQYF.